A selection of T cell receptor beta chains follows, all from one sample in a study of cytomegalovirus exposure and HLA in healthy donors. Profiled with immunoSEQ multiplex PCR; TCRdb holds only in-frame clones, not every one. The data show about 120,000 clones, over 8% seen once. Sample: PBMCs. These receptors all stem from a man in his thirties or forties in good health and CMV-seronegative. The conserved cysteine and the conserved F or W are not part of the CDR3 here.

j_gene	v_gene	CDR3aa
TRBJ2-7	TRBV6-6	ASTASGYEQY
TRBJ2-1	TRBV6-1	ASSESFLAGVLTYNEQF
TRBJ2-1	TRBV4-3	ASSPTGGTPGGQF
TRBJ1-1	TRBV7-9	ASSLAQGATTEAF
TRBJ2-2	TRBV7-9	ARSGGSAGELF
TRBJ2-7	TRBV2	ASSGERGREQY
TRBJ2-3	TRBV30	AWRAGMGGGGTDTQY
TRBJ2-5	TRBV2	ASLAGPIQETQY
TRBJ1-1	TRBV25-1	ASSDGGRTEAF
TRBJ1-3	TRBV6-1	ASSEGSPTGNTIY
TRBJ1-2	TRBV5-1	ASSLEAGPNYGYT
TRBJ2-1	TRBV5-4	ASSLGSGRWQF
TRBJ2-3	TRBV4-1	ASSRLAVTDTQY
TRBJ2-1	TRBV5-1	ASSLRRGDNEQF
TRBJ1-1	TRBV9	ASSFTRGQGETEAF